This is a list of T cell receptor beta chains from one sample in a study of T-cell reconstitution after alpha-beta-depleted transplantation in children. From the PCR reads, TCRdb called clonotypes with MiXCR, one entry per CDR3 protein. The sample records roughly 500,000 distinct CDR3 sequences, under 15% being singletons. The sample was PBMCs from the stem cell graft donor, taken from the stem cell graft. The receptors come from a human donor who donated a stem cell graft to a child with combined immunodeficiency. Both conserved end residues are part of each CDR3. A D gene is named only where the DNA matches it firmly.

CDR3 protein: CASRVTGASGNTIYF; D gene: TRBD1; CDR3 length: 15; V gene: TRBV12-3/TRBV12-4
CDR3 protein: CSAPFGLAGLLEKETQYF; D gene: TRBD2; CDR3 length: 18; V gene: TRBV20-1
CDR3 protein: CASSLGSLNYGYTF; D gene: .; CDR3 length: 14; V gene: TRBV5-1
CDR3 protein: CASSLESAGGPYNEQFF; D gene: TRBD2; CDR3 length: 17; V gene: TRBV11-2
CDR3 protein: CSARAIRLVTGTDTQYF; D gene: .; CDR3 length: 17; V gene: TRBV20-1
CDR3 protein: CASSQDPTSGGSNEQFF; D gene: TRBD2; CDR3 length: 17; V gene: TRBV4-2
CDR3 protein: CATSDTSGLTDTQYF; D gene: TRBD2; CDR3 length: 15; V gene: TRBV24-1
CDR3 protein: CASSLGHFGTDTQYF; D gene: .; CDR3 length: 15; V gene: TRBV14
CDR3 protein: CASSLATGGYTGELFF; D gene: TRBD1; CDR3 length: 16; V gene: TRBV5-1
CDR3 protein: CATSRGYSTDTQYF; D gene: .; CDR3 length: 14; V gene: TRBV24-1
CDR3 protein: CASSQDRERWGDEQYF; D gene: .; CDR3 length: 16; V gene: TRBV3-1
CDR3 protein: CASSPRLSASSYNEQFF; D gene: .; CDR3 length: 17; V gene: TRBV9
CDR3 protein: CASSNNTGTLLYLYGYTF; D gene: .; CDR3 length: 18; V gene: TRBV6-5
CDR3 protein: CASSEHSENNSPLHF; D gene: .; CDR3 length: 15; V gene: TRBV2
CDR3 protein: CSAEGQGAYEQYF; D gene: TRBD1; CDR3 length: 13; V gene: TRBV29-1
CDR3 protein: CASSLLSRRETQYF; D gene: .; CDR3 length: 14; V gene: TRBV27
CDR3 protein: CASSKGGVSEQYF; D gene: .; CDR3 length: 13; V gene: TRBV25-1